This TCR beta chain emerged from a study of T-cell memory formation after mild COVID-19. TCRdb analysed the 5' RACE reads with MiXCR anew, one entry per CDR3 protein. The table lists 250,000 to 400,000 distinct CDR3 sequences, approximately 14% of them singletons. Findings and caveats of the study: There were some responding clones in pre-infection memory, which suggested that cross-reactive memory had joined. For contracting clones, CD4+ ones sat mainly in CM and EM, CD8+ in EMRA.

The CDR3 loop spans 20 amino acids. With 3 bases clipped from V and 6 bases from J, the junction kept 21 bases outside the gene matches. Notes on this clonotype: As yet, its antigen is unknown.

The clonotype comes from a man younger than 30 who had mild COVID-19 (a few samples of this study predate the infection). Cell type and time point are not known. The sequencing sample was made of PBMCs or a T cell subset sorted from them (not recorded which). V is TRBV12-3 or TRBV12-4 and J is TRBJ2-4; 9 bases fit TRBD2. The CDR3 sequence is CASSFLIGNGPSGEGNIQYF. CDR3 bases: TGTGCCAGCAGTTTCCTCATCGGGAATGGACCTAGCGGGGAGGGAAACATTCAGTACTTC.